The next 21 T cell receptor beta chains were all read from a single sample in a study of cytomegalovirus exposure and HLA in healthy donors. The PCR used 60 Vbeta and 13 Jbeta primers. TCRdb keeps only in-frame clones here, not all; method: immunoSEQ multiplex PCR. Of roughly 130,000 clones listed, over 50% are singletons. The material sequenced was PBMCs. These receptors originate from a woman between 35 and 50 years old in good health and CMV-seropositive.

This clone was counted a few times. This chain connects TRBV28 to TRBJ2-3; a weak D match, TRBD2 (5 bases). Germline V gene sequence: CDR1 MDHEN, CDR2 SYDVKM. With 5 bases removed from V and 0 bases from J, the gap between germline ends came to 12 bases. This CDR3 is built from 15 residues. In DNA, the CDR3 is TGTGCCAGCAGTCCGTTGGACTCTAGCACAGATACGCAGTATTTT. Translating it yields CASSPLDSSTDTQYF.

The table lists this clone with a count of one. The rearrangement uses TRBV28 and TRBJ1-5; 10 nucleotides agree with TRBD1. CDR1 and CDR2 from the germline V gene are MDHEN and SYDVKM. V shed 3 bases and J 6 bases; nucleotides not matched to a gene: 5. This CDR3 spans 15 amino acids. CDR3 sequence reads: CASSLGQGFRQPQHF. The CDR3 nucleotides read TGTGCCAGCAGTTTGGGACAGGGGTTTCGTCAGCCCCAGCATTTT.

The rearrangement uses TRBV30 and TRBJ2-2; TRBD2 matches at 7 bases. The V gene's germline CDR1 is GTSNPN and CDR2 SVGIG (reference sequence). The CDR3 spans 16 residues. The trim removed 5 bases at V and 2 bases at J, leaving 11 bases unmatched. Here the CDR3 reads CAWGRGSGVNTGELFF. The CDR3 coding sequence is TGTGCCTGGGGGCGGGGGAGCGGGGTAAACACCGGGGAGCTGTTTTTT.

The chain has TRBV4-2 and TRBJ2-3; 8 bases align to TRBD2. The V gene end was trimmed by 4 bases and the J gene end by 6 bases; junction bases not matched to a gene: 6. Looked up from germline, CDR1 is LGHNA and CDR2 is YNFKEQ. The CDR3 is 14 amino acids. The CDR3 coding sequence is TGTGCCAGCAGCCCGGGACTAGGAGCGGATACGCAGTATTTT. Protein: CASSPGLGADTQYF.

The chain uses TRBV10-1 and TRBJ2-3; D is unresolved. The CDR3 is 13 residues long. Germline assignment: CDR1 WNHNN and CDR2 SYGVQD (reference sequence). V was clipped by 3 bases and J by 5 bases, with 9 bases between them. In nucleotides, the CDR3 is TGCGCCAGCAGTGATCGAGGTGGAGATACGCAGTATTTT. This codes for CASSDRGGDTQYF.

The rearrangement links TRBV5-6 to TRBJ1-5, with 9 bases identical to TRBD1. V gave up 4 bases and J gave up 1 base; unmatched junction bases: 0. CDR3 length equals 14 residues. Germline V gene data show CDR1 as SGHDT and CDR2 as YYEEEE. The CDR3 bases are TGTGCCAGCAGCGGACAGGGGAGCAATCAGCCCCAGCATTTT. Translated: CASSGQGSNQPQHF.

This clone was recorded a few times. The rearrangement links TRBV6-6 to TRBJ1-4; 11 bases line up with TRBD1. This CDR3 is 15 amino acids long. Losses at the gene ends were 8 bases for V and 10 bases for J; bases not matched to a gene: 12. The V gene's germline CDR1 is MNHNY and CDR2 SVGAGI (reference sequence). In DNA form, the CDR3 reads TGTGCCAGCGGGTCAACGGGGACAGGGGGGGCAAAACTGTTTTTT. Amino acids: CASGSTGTGGAKLFF.

The CDR3 nucleotides read TGTGCCAGCAGCACCCGGACTAGCGGATCCAATGAGCAGTTCTTC. It yields the protein CASSTRTSGSNEQFF. The chain employs TRBV13 and TRBJ2-1, with 10 nucleotides matching TRBD2. The CDR3 has 15 residues. Germline V gene lookup returns CDR1 PRHDT and CDR2 FYEKMQ (reference sequence). Germline trimming cut 5 bases from V and 6 bases from J; bases unmatched to any gene: 7.

The rearrangement links TRBV11-3 to TRBJ2-5; 8 bases are a match to TRBD2. V shed 2 bases, J shed 10 bases, and the junction held 6 bases outside the gene matches. The CDR3 covers 13 residues. The V gene's germline CDR1 is SGHNT and CDR2 YENEEA. The CDR3 nucleotides are TGTGCCAGCAGCTTAAGTAGCGGGGCGGACCAGTACTTC. Translating it yields CASSLSSGADQYF.

The chain carries TRBV27 and TRBJ2-1; TRBD1 aligns across 12 bases. Germline-derived CDR1 and CDR2 are MNHEY and SMNVEV (reference sequence). Losses at the gene ends were 5 bases for V and 6 bases for J; bases not matched to a gene: 8. This CDR3 is 16 amino acids long. Written as DNA, the CDR3 is TGTGCCAGCAGTCAACTCGGGACAGGGGGCCCCAATGAGCAGTTCTTC. Translation: CASSQLGTGGPNEQFF.

The chain joins TRBV27 to TRBJ2-5; 7 bases line up with TRBD1. CDR1 is MNHEY, CDR2 SMNVEV, per germline (reference sequence). The CDR3 runs 16 residues. After removal of 3 bases from V and 3 bases from J, the junction contained 10 bases not matched to a gene. The CDR3 spells CASSFRSGQRKETQYF. CDR3 bases: TGTGCCAGCAGTTTCAGATCGGGACAGCGAAAAGAGACCCAGTACTTC.

This chain joins TRBV10-3 and TRBJ1-5, with a weak D call TRBD1 (5 bases). The CDR3 length is 14 residues. Germline values: CDR1 ENHRY, CDR2 SYGVKD. V shed 4 bases and J shed 2 bases, with 9 bases lying between them. CDR3: CAISAEGGNQPQHF. The CDR3 DNA is TGTGCCATCAGTGCAGAAGGGGGCAATCAGCCCCAGCATTTT.

V and J are TRBV9 and TRBJ2-7, with a tentative D call TRBD2 (5 bases). The CDR3 has 16 residues. Trimming left V 0 bases short and J 4 bases short, with 17 bases between. The germline CDR1 and CDR2 sequences are SGDLS and YYNGEE. The CDR3 DNA reads TGTGCCAGCAGCGTAGGGTCCCTTGACCGGAGGTACGAGCAGTACTTC. It translates to CASSVGSLDRRYEQYF.

The gene calls are TRBV21-1 and TRBJ2-3; TRBD2 is the table's D call and was not checked against the DNA. TRBV21-1 is a pseudogene locus. The CDR3 contains 20 residues. CDR3 protein: CASSKVGVTSGRGGTDTQYF. The CDR3 DNA reads TGTGCCAGCAGCAAAGTAGGCGTGACTAGCGGGAGAGGAGGCACAGATACGCAGTATTTT.

This chain uses TRBV6-5 with TRBJ2-7; 11 bases match TRBD2. CDR1 MNHEY and CDR2 SVGAGI come from the germline V gene. Trimming removed 4 bases from V and 2 bases from J; junction bases left unmatched: 4. CDR3 length: 15 amino acids. The CDR3 nucleotides are TGTGCCAGCAGTTTTGGACTAGCGGGTGCCTACGAGCAGTACTTC. Its translation: CASSFGLAGAYEQYF.

This clone was observed a handful of times. The chain carries TRBV5-4 and TRBJ2-7; 11 bases line up with TRBD2. The germline V gene encodes CDR1 SGHNT and CDR2 YYREEE (reference sequence). Trimming cost V 4 bases and J 2 bases; bases outside gene matches: 5. The CDR3 length is 15 residues. CDR3 bases: TGTGCCAGCAGCGTCGGGACTAGCGGTACCTACGAGCAGTACTTC. Its protein product is CASSVGTSGTYEQYF. Using reference TRBV5-4 and TRBJ2-7 for the parts outside the CDR3, the full variable domain is ETGVTQSPTHLIKTRGQQVTLRCSSQSGHNTVSWYQQALGQGPQFIFQYYREEENGRGNFPPRFSGLQFPNYSSELNVNALELDDSALYLCASSVGTSGTYEQYFGPGTRLTVT.

This clone showed up just a few times. The chain links TRBV29-1 to TRBJ2-7; 8 bases are a match to TRBD1. CDR1 and CDR2 (germline): SQVTM, ANQGSEA. This CDR3 comprises 11 residues. Trimming removed 4 bases from V and 5 bases from J; junction bases left unmatched: 1. CDR3 in amino acids: CSVGQGNEQYF. The CDR3 DNA sequence: TGCAGCGTTGGACAGGGGAACGAGCAGTACTTC.

The rearrangement links TRBV7-2 to TRBJ2-1; 12 bases fit TRBD2. The CDR3 sequence is 15 residues long. In germline, CDR1 is SGHTA, CDR2 FQGNSA. Trimming at V came to 6 bases and at J to 5 bases, leaving 5 bases not matched to a gene. Written as DNA, the CDR3 is TGTGCCAGCAGAGGGCTAGCGGGAGGGCACAATGAGCAGTTCTTC. Translated: CASRGLAGGHNEQFF. Using reference TRBV7-2 and TRBJ2-1 for the parts outside the CDR3, the full variable domain is GAGVSQSPSNKVTEKGKDVELRCDPISGHTALYWYRQSLGQGLEFLIYFQGNSAPDKSGLPSDRFSAERTGGSVSTLTIQRTQQEDSAVYLCASRGLAGGHNEQFFGPGTRLTVL.

Note on this clone: Mismatch with germline at one junction end may stem from a read error. This chain joins TRBV7-9 and TRBJ1-1; 10 bases are shared with TRBD1. The germline V gene encodes CDR1 SEHNR and CDR2 FQNEAQ (reference sequence). This CDR3 contains 17 residues. CDR3 loop: CSSSLGGGGQGSTEAFF. For the CDR3, the DNA is TGTTCCAGCAGCTTAGGGGGAGGGGGACAGGGGTCGACTGAAGCTTTCTTT.

V and J are TRBV27 and TRBJ2-5; D is ambiguous. V lost 0 bases, J lost 4 bases, and 12 bases lay in between. In germline, CDR1 is MNHEY, CDR2 SMNVEV (reference sequence). The CDR3 length is 15 residues. CDR3 nucleotide sequence: TGTGCCAGCAGTTTATCGAGTCTAGTTGGAGAGACCCAGTACTTC. Amino acids: CASSLSSLVGETQYF.

The chain recombines TRBV9 with TRBJ1-1; D uncertain. Trimming took off 4 bases at V and 1 base at J, with 11 bases between the two ends. CDR1 is SGDLS, CDR2 YYNGEE, per germline. CDR3 length: 14 residues. DNA of the CDR3: TGTGCCAGCAGCTCACGGACTGAGAACACTGAAGCTTTCTTT. This encodes CASSSRTENTEAFF. The whole variable domain, filled in from reference TRBV9 and TRBJ1-1, reads DSGVTQTPKHLITATGQRVTLRCSPRSGDLSVYWYQQSLDQGLQFLIQYYNGEERAKGNILERFSAQQFPDLHSELNLSSLELGDSALYFCASSSRTENTEAFFGQGTRLTVV.